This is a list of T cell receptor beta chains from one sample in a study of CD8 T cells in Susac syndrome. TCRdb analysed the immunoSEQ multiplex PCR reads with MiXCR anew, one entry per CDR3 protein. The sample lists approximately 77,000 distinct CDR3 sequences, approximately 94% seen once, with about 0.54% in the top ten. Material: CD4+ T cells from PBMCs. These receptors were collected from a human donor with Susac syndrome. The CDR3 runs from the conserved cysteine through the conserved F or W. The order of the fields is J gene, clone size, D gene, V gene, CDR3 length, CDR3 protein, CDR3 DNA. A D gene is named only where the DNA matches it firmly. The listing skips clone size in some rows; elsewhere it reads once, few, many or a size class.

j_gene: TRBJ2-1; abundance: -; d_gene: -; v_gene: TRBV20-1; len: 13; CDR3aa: CSARVGVRNEQFF; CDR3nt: TGCAGTGCTAGAGTCGGGGTCCGCAATGAGCAGTTCTTC
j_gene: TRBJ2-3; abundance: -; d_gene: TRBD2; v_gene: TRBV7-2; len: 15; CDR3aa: CASSLEPSGRDTQYF; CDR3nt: TGTGCCAGCAGCTTAGAACCTAGCGGTAGAGATACGCAGTATTTT
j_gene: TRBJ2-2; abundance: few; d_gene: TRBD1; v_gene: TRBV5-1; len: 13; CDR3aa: CASNRGDIGELFF; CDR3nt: TGCGCCAGCAACAGGGGTGATATCGGGGAGCTGTTTTTT
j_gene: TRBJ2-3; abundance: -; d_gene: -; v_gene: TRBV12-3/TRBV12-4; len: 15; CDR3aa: CASSFSRGRTDTQYF; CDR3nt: TGTGCCAGCAGTTTTAGTCGGGGGCGCACAGATACGCAGTATTTT
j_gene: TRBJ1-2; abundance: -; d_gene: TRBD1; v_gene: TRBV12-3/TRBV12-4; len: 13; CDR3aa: CASSLTGLDGYTF; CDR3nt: TGTGCCAGCAGTTTGACAGGGTTAGATGGCTACACCTTC
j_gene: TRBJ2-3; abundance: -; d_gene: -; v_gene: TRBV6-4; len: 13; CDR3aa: CASRLQGKDTQYF; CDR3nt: TGTGCCAGCAGGCTACAGGGAAAAGATACGCAGTATTTT
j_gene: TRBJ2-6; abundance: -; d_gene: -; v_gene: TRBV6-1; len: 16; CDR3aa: CASLRGGTSGANVLTF; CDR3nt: TGTGCCAGCCTGAGGGGGGGAACGTCTGGGGCCAACGTCCTGACTTTC
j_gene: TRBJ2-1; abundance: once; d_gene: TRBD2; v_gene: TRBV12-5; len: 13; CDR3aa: CASGRASGNEQFF; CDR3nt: TGTGCTAGTGGTCGAGCTAGCGGGAATGAGCAGTTCTTC
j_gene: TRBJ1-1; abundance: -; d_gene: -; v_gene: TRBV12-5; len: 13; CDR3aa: CASGPVQYTEAFF; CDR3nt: TGTGCTAGTGGTCCGGTACAGTACACTGAAGCTTTCTTT
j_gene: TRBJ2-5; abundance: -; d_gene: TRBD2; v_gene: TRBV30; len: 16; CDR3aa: CAWSVMAGGRGETQYF; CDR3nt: TGTGCCTGGAGTGTAATGGCGGGAGGGAGAGGAGAGACCCAGTACTTC
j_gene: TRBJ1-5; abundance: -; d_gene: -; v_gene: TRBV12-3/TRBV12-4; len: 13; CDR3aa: CASSLRGDQPQHF; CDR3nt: TGTGCCAGCAGTTTAAGGGGAGATCAGCCCCAGCATTTT
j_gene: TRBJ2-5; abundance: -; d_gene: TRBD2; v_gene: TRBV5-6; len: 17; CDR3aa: CASSFGSGGGDQETQYF; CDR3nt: TGTGCCAGCAGCTTCGGGAGCGGCGGGGGGGATCAAGAGACCCAGTACTTC
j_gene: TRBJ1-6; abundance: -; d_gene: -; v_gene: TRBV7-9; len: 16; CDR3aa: CASSLTGDILHSPLHF; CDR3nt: TGTGCCAGCAGCCTCACTGGGGACATCTTGCATTCACCCCTCCACTTT
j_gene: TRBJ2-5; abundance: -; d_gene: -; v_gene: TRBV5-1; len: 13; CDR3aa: CASSLGGQETQYF; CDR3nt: TGTGCCAGCAGTTTAGGGGGCCAAGAGACCCAGTACTTC
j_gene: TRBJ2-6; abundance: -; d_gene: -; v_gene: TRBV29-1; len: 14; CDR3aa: CSVEPVSGANVLTF; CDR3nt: TGCAGCGTTGAACCTGTCTCTGGGGCCAACGTCCTGACTTTC
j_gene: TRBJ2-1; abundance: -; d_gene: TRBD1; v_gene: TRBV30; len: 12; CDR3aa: CAWGDRGGEQFF; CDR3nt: TGTGCCTGGGGGGACAGGGGAGGTGAGCAGTTCTTC
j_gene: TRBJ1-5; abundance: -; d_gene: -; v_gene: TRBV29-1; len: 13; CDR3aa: CSVGRGTDQPQHF; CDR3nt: TGCAGCGTCGGACGTGGGACGGATCAGCCCCAGCATTTT
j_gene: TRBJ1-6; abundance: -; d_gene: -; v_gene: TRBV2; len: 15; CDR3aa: CASRSGPNETSSLHF; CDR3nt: TGTGCCAGCAGGTCGGGACCGAATGAAACCTCATCCCTCCACTTT
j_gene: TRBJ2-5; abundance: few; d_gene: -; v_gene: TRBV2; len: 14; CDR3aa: CASSITGRQETQYF; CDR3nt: TGTGCCAGCAGTATCACGGGACGGCAAGAGACCCAGTACTTC
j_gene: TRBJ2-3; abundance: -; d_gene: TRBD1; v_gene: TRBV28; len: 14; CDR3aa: CATRDRGRTDTQYF; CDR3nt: TGTGCCACCCGGGACAGGGGGCGCACAGATACGCAGTATTTT
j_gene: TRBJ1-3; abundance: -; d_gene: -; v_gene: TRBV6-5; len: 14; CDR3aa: CASTTQTSGNTIYF; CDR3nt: TGTGCCAGCACCACACAGACCTCTGGAAACACCATATATTTT
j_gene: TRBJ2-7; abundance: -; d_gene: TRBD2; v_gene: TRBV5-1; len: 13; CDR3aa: CASSFAGGREQYF; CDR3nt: TGCGCCAGCAGCTTTGCGGGAGGGCGCGAGCAGTACTTC
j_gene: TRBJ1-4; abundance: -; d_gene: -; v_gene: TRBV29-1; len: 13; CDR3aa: CSVAQGLNEKLFF; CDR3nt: TGCAGCGTTGCTCAGGGGCTGAATGAAAAACTGTTTTTT
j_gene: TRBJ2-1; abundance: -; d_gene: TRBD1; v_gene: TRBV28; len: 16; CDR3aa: CASSSGQGTVHNEQFF; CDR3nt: TGTGCCAGCAGTTCGGGGCAAGGGACAGTCCACAATGAGCAGTTCTTC
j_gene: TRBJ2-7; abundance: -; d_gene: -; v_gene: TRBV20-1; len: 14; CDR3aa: CSARDLRRMAEQYF; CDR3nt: TGCAGTGCTAGAGATCTTAGGAGAATGGCAGAGCAGTACTTC
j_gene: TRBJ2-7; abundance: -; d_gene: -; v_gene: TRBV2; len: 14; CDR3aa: CASRSFLSSYEQYF; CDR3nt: TGTGCCAGCAGATCCTTTTTGAGCTCCTACGAGCAGTACTTC
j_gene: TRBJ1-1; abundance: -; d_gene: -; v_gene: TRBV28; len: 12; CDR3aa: CASSREVGSAFF; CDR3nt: TGTGCCAGCAGTCGCGAAGTAGGGTCGGCTTTCTTT
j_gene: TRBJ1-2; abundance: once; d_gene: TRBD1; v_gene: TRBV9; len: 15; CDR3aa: CASSFRSGQGTGYTF; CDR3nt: TGTGCCAGCAGCTTTCGATCTGGACAGGGTACCGGCTACACCTTC
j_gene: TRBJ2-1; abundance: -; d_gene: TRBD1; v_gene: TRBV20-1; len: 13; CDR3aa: CSAIGTAYNEQFF; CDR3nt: TGCAGTGCTATAGGGACAGCCTACAATGAGCAGTTCTTC
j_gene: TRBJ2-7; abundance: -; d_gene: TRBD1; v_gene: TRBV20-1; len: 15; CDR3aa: CSASSPRDSTYEQYF; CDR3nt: TGCAGTGCTAGCTCGCCCCGGGACAGCACCTACGAGCAGTACTTC
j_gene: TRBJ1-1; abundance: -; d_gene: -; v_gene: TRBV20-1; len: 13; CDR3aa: CSARVGGRYEAFF; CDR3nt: TGCAGTGCTAGAGTAGGAGGCCGGTATGAAGCTTTCTTT
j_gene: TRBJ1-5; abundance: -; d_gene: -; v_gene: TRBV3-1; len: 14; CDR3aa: CASSQTASNQPQHF; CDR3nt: TGTGCCAGCAGCCAGACAGCCAGCAATCAGCCCCAGCATTTT
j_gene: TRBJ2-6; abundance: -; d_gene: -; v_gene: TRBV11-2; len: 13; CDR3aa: CASSLTGANVLTF; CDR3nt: TGTGCCAGCAGCTTAACTGGGGCCAACGTCCTGACTTTC
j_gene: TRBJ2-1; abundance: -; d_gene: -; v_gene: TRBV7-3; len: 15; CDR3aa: CASSSPGTTYNEQFF; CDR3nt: TGTGCCAGCAGCTCGCCCGGGACAACCTACAATGAGCAGTTCTTC
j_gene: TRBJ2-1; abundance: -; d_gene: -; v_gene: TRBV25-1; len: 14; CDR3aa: CASSPLEGYNEQFF; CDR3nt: TGTGCCAGCAGTCCACTGGAGGGCTACAATGAGCAGTTCTTC
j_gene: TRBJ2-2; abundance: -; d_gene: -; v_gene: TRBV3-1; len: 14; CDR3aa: CASSSGLSGGELFF; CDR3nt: TGTGCCAGCAGCTCAGGACTCTCGGGCGGGGAGCTGTTTTTT
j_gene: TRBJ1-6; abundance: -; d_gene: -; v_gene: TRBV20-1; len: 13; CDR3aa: CSARYRDNSPLHF; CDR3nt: TGCAGTGCTAGGTACAGGGATAATTCACCCCTCCACTTT
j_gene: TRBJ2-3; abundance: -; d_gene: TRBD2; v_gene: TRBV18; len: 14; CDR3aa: CASSSSGGADTQYF; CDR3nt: TGTGCCAGCTCTTCTAGCGGGGGCGCAGATACGCAGTATTTT
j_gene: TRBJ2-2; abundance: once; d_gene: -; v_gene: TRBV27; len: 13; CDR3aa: CASSPATSGELFF; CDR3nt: TGTGCCAGCAGCCCAGCCACCAGCGGGGAGCTGTTTTTT
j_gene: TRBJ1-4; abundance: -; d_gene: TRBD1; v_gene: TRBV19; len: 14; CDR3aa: CASLRQGLGEKLFF; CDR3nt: TGTGCCAGTCTTCGACAGGGCCTAGGAGAAAAACTGTTTTTT
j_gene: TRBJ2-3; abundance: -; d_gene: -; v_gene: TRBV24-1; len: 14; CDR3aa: CATRGMDSTDTQYF; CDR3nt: TGTGCCACCAGGGGGATGGACAGCACAGATACGCAGTATTTT
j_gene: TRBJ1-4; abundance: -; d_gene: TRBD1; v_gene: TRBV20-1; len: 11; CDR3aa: CSAARRDSLFF; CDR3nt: TGCAGTGCGGCCCGTCGGGACAGTTTGTTTTTT
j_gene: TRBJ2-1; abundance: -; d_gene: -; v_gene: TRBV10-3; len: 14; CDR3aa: CAISRDVRGNEQFF; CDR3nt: TGTGCCATCAGTCGGGACGTGCGAGGGAATGAGCAGTTCTTC
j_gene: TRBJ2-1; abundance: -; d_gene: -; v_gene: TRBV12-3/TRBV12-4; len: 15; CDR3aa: CASSFGGAVLGEQFF; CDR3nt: TGTGCCAGCAGTTTCGGCGGGGCGGTCTTGGGTGAGCAGTTCTTC
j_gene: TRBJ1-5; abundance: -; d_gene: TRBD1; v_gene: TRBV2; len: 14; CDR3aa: CASSRQGAGQPQHF; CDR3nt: TGTGCCAGCAGTAGACAGGGGGCAGGTCAGCCCCAGCATTTT